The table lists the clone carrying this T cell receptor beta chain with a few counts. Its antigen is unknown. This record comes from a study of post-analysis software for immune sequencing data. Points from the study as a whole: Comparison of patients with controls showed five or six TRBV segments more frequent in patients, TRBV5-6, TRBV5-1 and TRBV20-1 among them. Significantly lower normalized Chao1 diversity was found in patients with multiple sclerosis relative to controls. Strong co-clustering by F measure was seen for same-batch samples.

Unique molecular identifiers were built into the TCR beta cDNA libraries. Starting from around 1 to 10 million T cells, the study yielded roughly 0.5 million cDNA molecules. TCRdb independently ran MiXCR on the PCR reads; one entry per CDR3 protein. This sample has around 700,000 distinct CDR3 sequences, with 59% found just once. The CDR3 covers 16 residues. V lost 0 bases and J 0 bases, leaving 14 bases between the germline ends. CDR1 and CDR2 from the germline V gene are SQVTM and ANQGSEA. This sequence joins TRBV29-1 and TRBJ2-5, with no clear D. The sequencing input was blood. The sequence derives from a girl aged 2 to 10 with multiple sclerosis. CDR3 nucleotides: TGCAGCGTTGAAGATGCGAAGGGATGGTACCAAGAGACCCAGTACTTC. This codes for CSVEDAKGWYQETQYF.